The TCR beta chain under discussion was sequenced for a study of blood T cell repertoires in COVID-19. Study information: Samples came from the United States, Italy and Spain, spanning acute and convalescent COVID-19. PBMCs, B-cell-depleted T cells, or T cells were the source of the cDNA or gDNA that made up the material.

Under the authors' procedure: Nucleated cell counts were estimated from reference gene primer amplification. The data were produced by immunoSEQ multiplex PCR, yet TCRdb's version contains in-frame clones alone and is incomplete. D and trimming were read from the DNA, whereas the V and J calls and clone size are those reported in that table. In the table there are tens of thousands of clones, more than 65% of which are singletons. CDR3 size: 14 residues. The chain is built from TRBV1 and TRBJ2-5; TRBD2 reflects the table's D call only, with no check against the DNA. TRBV1 is deemed a pseudogene. The clonotype was recovered from an elderly man with acute or convalescent COVID-19. Sequenced sample: peripheral blood. This CDR3 reads CTSSPTKRVGTQYF. The CDR3, as DNA: TGCACCAGCAGCCCGACTAAGCGGGTGGGGACCCAGTACTTC.